The present TCR beta chain was sequenced within a study of T cell responses to AZD1222 COVID-19 vaccine. V dropped 5 bases and J dropped 6; count of bases not matched to a gene: 5. The germline V gene has CDR1 SGHTA and CDR2 FQGNSA. CDR3 length: 14 residues. The repertoire was sequenced with immunoSEQ multiplex PCR; TCRdb's copy has only in-frame clones and lacks some. The sample contains 120,000 to 150,000 clones, 90% of which appear only once. This clonotype originated in an adult who received the AZD1222 COVID-19 vaccine. The sequenced sample was peripheral blood, obtained 28 days after the second AZD1222 dose. V gene TRBV7-2 combines with J gene TRBJ1-5; 9 bases fit TRBD1. As DNA, the CDR3 is TGTGCCAGCAGCGGACAGGGGTTCAGTCAGCCCCAGCATTTT. Its translation: CASSGQGFSQPQHF.